One and the same sample provided the 23 T cell receptor beta chains below, sequenced in a study of cytomegalovirus exposure and HLA in healthy donors. 60 Vbeta and 13 Jbeta primers were used in PCR. Using immunoSEQ multiplex PCR, the repertoire was profiled, and TCRdb retains in-frame clones only, with some absent. The sample has 100,000 to 150,000 clones, around 78% seen once; the top ten hold roughly 1.8%. Sequenced material: PBMCs. Every receptor here comes from a woman aged 40 to 49 in good health and CMV-seronegative.

This chain joins TRBV5-1 and TRBJ2-5; TRBD1 agrees at 10 bases. Per germline, CDR1 SGHRS and CDR2 YFSETQ. The ends lost 1 base at V and 5 bases at J; junction bases unmatched: 8. This CDR3 has 16 residues. This chain's CDR3 is CASSLSPGQGLETQYF. For the CDR3, the DNA is TGCGCCAGCAGCTTGTCCCCGGGACAGGGGTTGGAGACCCAGTACTTC. The variable domain in full, completed from reference TRBV5-1 and TRBJ2-5, reads KAGVTQTPRYLIKTRGQQVTLSCSPISGHRSVSWYQQTPGQGLQFLFEYFSETQRNKGNFPGRFSGRQFSNSRSEMNVSTLELGDSALYLCASSLSPGQGLETQYFGPGTRLLVL.

DNA for the CDR3: TGTGCCACCAGCAGAGATGGACAGGGGAGGTACGAGCAGTACTTC. This encodes CATSRDGQGRYEQYF. The rearrangement joins TRBV15 to TRBJ2-7; 9 bases agree with TRBD1. Germline V CDR1 and CDR2: LNHNV, YYDKDF (reference sequence). J was trimmed by 4 bases and V by 0 bases; bases with no gene match: 4. This CDR3 spans 15 amino acids.

The chain joins TRBV7-3 to TRBJ2-2, with 10 bases that match TRBD2. This CDR3 comprises 15 residues. Losses at the gene ends were 2 bases for V and 6 bases for J; bases not matched to a gene: 3. Germline V gives CDR1 SGHTA, CDR2 FQGTGA. In DNA, the CDR3 is TGTGCCAGCAGCTTACTAGCGGGAGAGGCCGGGGAGCTGTTTTTT. It yields the protein CASSLLAGEAGELFF.

This chain links TRBV19 with TRBJ1-5; 7 bases are shared with TRBD1. The CDR3 is 13 amino acids. Germline V gene lookup returns CDR1 LNHDA and CDR2 SQIVND (reference sequence). The junction had 3 bases not matched to a gene; V was cut back by 4 bases and J by 6 bases. CDR3 sequence reads: CASSRGTAQPQHF. In DNA, the CDR3 is TGTGCCAGTAGTAGGGGGACAGCTCAGCCCCAGCATTTT.

The J gene is TRBJ1-1, the V gene TRBV5-6; 10 nucleotides match TRBD1. After removal of 6 bases from V and 5 bases from J, the junction contained 10 bases not matched to a gene. Germline assignment: CDR1 SGHDT and CDR2 YYEEEE. The CDR3 is made up of 15 amino acids. The CDR3 sequence is CASITSGQGLTEAFF. The CDR3 bases are TGTGCCAGCATTACCTCGGGACAGGGGTTAACTGAAGCTTTCTTT.

This clone occurred once. This chain uses TRBV7-6 with TRBJ2-1; no firm D call. Trimming shortened V by 1 base and J by 3 bases, and 4 bases separated the two germline ends. The CDR3 loop spans 13 amino acids. CDR1 SGHVS and CDR2 FNYEAQ come from the germline V gene. CDR3 region: CASSLDHYNEQFF. CDR3 in DNA: TGTGCCAGCAGCTTAGATCACTACAATGAGCAGTTCTTC.

The CDR3 sequence: CASSAGTGDQHSPLHF. CDR3 nucleotides: TGTGCCAGCAGCGCCGGGACAGGGGACCAGCATTCACCCCTCCACTTT. The chain joins TRBV9 to TRBJ1-6; TRBD1 matches at 10 bases. CDR3 length: 16 residues. Germline values: CDR1 SGDLS, CDR2 YYNGEE. The ends lost 3 bases at V and 8 bases at J; junction bases unmatched: 8.

The rearrangement joins TRBV11-1 to TRBJ2-3; D unclear. CDR1 SGHAT and CDR2 FQDESV come from the germline V gene (reference sequence). This CDR3 region has 14 residues. V lost 1 base and J 2 bases, leaving 7 bases between the germline ends. CDR3 region: CASSLVGFTDTQYF. CDR3 nucleotide sequence: TGTGCCAGCAGCTTAGTCGGGTTCACAGATACGCAGTATTTT.

The rearrangement joins TRBV5-1 to TRBJ2-1; no firm D call. The V and J ends lost 0 bases and 1 base respectively, with 5 bases between them. The CDR3 length is 14 residues. Germline V gene lookup returns CDR1 SGHRS and CDR2 YFSETQ. CDR3 sequence: CASSLDLSYNEQFF. The CDR3 nucleotides are TGCGCCAGCAGCTTGGACTTGTCCTACAATGAGCAGTTCTTC.

The CDR3: CAWIRQGISYEQYF. The CDR3 coding sequence is TGTGCCTGGATACGGCAGGGAATATCCTACGAGCAGTACTTC. This rearrangement joins TRBV30 to TRBJ2-7; possibly TRBD1 for D (5 bases). The germline V and J ends were trimmed by 4 bases and 1 base, with 14 bases remaining between them. The CDR3 runs 14 residues. Germline V gene lookup returns CDR1 GTSNPN and CDR2 SVGIG (reference sequence).

This chain links TRBV30 with TRBJ1-1; a weak D match, TRBD1 (5 bases). Looked up from germline, CDR1 is GTSNPN and CDR2 is SVGIG (reference sequence). The CDR3 is 11 residues long. Between the trimmed V and J ends, which lost 7 bases and 3 bases, there was a span of 9 bases. The CDR3 sequence: CASDIYTEAFF. DNA for the CDR3: TGTGCCTCGGACATTTACACTGAAGCTTTCTTT. Full variable domain (remainder filled in from reference TRBV30 and TRBJ1-1): SQTIHQWPATLVQPVGSPLSLECTVEGTSNPNLYWYRQAAGRGLQLLFYSVGIGQISSEVPQNLSASRPQDRQFILSSKKLLLSDSGFYLCASDIYTEAFFGQGTRLTVV.

V and J are TRBV27 and TRBJ2-2, with TRBD2 as a possible D gene (5 bases). The V and J ends lost 10 bases and 3 bases respectively, with 15 bases between them. The CDR3 consists of 14 residues. Germline CDR1 and CDR2: MNHEY and SMNVEV (reference sequence). The CDR3 protein is CATGRGVDTGELFF. For the CDR3, the DNA is TGTGCCACCGGACGGGGTGTGGACACCGGGGAGCTGTTTTTT.

The chain is built from TRBV27 and TRBJ1-1, with D tentatively TRBD1 (5 bases). V was clipped by 6 bases and J by 0 bases, with 17 bases between them. Germline V gene data show CDR1 as MNHEY and CDR2 as SMNVEV (reference sequence). The CDR3 has 16 residues. CDR3 sequence: CASSLSSSTVNTEAFF. In DNA, the CDR3 is TGTGCCAGCAGCCTTTCCTCCTCGACAGTGAACACTGAAGCTTTCTTT.

The V gene is TRBV6-5, the J gene TRBJ1-1, with a tentative D call TRBD1 (5 bases). The germline V and J ends were trimmed by 8 bases and 3 bases, with 19 bases remaining between them. This CDR3 is 15 amino acids long. CDR1 is MNHEY and CDR2 is SVGAGI in the germline V gene. The CDR3 DNA reads as TGTGCCAGCCGCCCGGGAGGGACGGGTTACACTGAAGCTTTCTTT. This translates into CASRPGGTGYTEAFF.

Only a few counts were recorded for this clone. The chain has TRBV27 and TRBJ1-1; 9 nucleotides match TRBD1. With V trimmed by 5 bases and J by 3 bases, 10 bases remained unmatched. The germline gives CDR1 MNHEY, CDR2 SMNVEV (reference sequence). This CDR3 is built from 16 residues. CDR3 nucleotide sequence: TGTGCCAGCAGTCAAACAGGGGGCTGGACGGACACTGAAGCTTTCTTT. This sequence encodes CASSQTGGWTDTEAFF.

V is TRBV19 and J is TRBJ2-5; 7 bases align to TRBD1. V was pared by 4 bases and J by 5 bases, with 4 bases of the junction left unmatched. The CDR3 spans 13 residues. Germline CDR1 LNHDA, CDR2 SQIVND (reference sequence). CDR3 loop: CASSTTGMETQYF. CDR3 nucleotides: TGTGCCAGTAGTACGACAGGGATGGAGACCCAGTACTTC.

This rearrangement joins TRBV19 to TRBJ1-5; 9 positions match TRBD1. Germline V gene sequence: CDR1 LNHDA, CDR2 SQIVND (reference sequence). This CDR3 has 16 amino acids. Unmatched junction bases numbered 14, after V lost 6 bases and J lost 8 bases. CDR3: CASSLKRGTGWEPQHF. The CDR3 bases are TGTGCCAGTAGCCTCAAAAGGGGGACAGGGTGGGAGCCCCAGCATTTT.

CDR3 protein: CASSATGFEAFF. The CDR3 DNA follows: TGTGCCAGCAGCGCGACAGGGTTTGAAGCTTTCTTT. The chain uses TRBV5-5 and TRBJ1-1; 7 bases agree with TRBD1. The CDR3 consists of 12 residues. Germline V lookup: CDR1 SGHKS, CDR2 YYEKEE (reference sequence). Losses at the gene ends were 4 bases for V and 7 bases for J; bases not matched to a gene: 4. The full variable domain, completed using reference TRBV5-5 and TRBJ1-1, is DAGVTQSPTHLIKTRGQQVTLRCSPISGHKSVSWYQQVLGQGPQFIFQYYEKEERGRGNFPDRFSARQFPNYSSELNVNALLLGDSALYLCASSATGFEAFFGQGTRLTVV.

This clone came up a few times. The V and J genes are TRBV18 and TRBJ1-3; D is possibly TRBD1 (5 bases). The CDR3 spans 17 residues. Looked up from germline, CDR1 is KGHSH and CDR2 is LQKENI. The germline V and J ends were trimmed by 0 bases and 1 base, with 13 bases remaining between them. The CDR3 sequence is CASSPPGRDLSGNTIYF. DNA of the CDR3: TGTGCCAGCTCACCACCCGGCAGGGATTTATCTGGAAACACCATATATTTT.

The chain carries TRBV28 and TRBJ2-2, with D perhaps matching TRBD1 (5 bases). The germline V gene has CDR1 MDHEN and CDR2 SYDVKM. There are 17 residues in the CDR3. V lost 2 bases, J lost 4 bases, and 17 bases lay in between. CDR3 nucleotides: TGTGCCAGCAGTTTACCCTATGGCAGGGTGGGCACCGGGGAGCTGTTTTTT. Amino acids: CASSLPYGRVGTGELFF. The variable domain in full, completed from reference TRBV28 and TRBJ2-2, reads DVKVTQSSRYLVKRTGEKVFLECVQDMDHENMFWYRQDPGLGLRLIYFSYDVKMKEKGDIPEGYSVSREKKERFSLILESASTNQTSMYLCASSLPYGRVGTGELFFGEGSRLTVL.

This clone was counted between two and nine times. The rearrangement joins TRBV11-2 to TRBJ2-7; D possibly corresponds to TRBD1 (6 bases). Germline assignment: CDR1 SGHAT and CDR2 FQNNGV. CDR3 length equals 17 residues. Trimming shortened V by 1 base and J by 1 base, and 17 bases separated the two germline ends. The CDR3 DNA is TGTGCCAGCAGCTTAGTCCGGGCTGGGGGCGCTTCCTACGAGCAGTACTTC. Amino acid sequence: CASSLVRAGGASYEQYF.

The chain combines TRBV5-8 with TRBJ1-3; the D gene is possibly TRBD1 (5 bases). The V end was cut by 4 bases, the J end by 2 bases, with 16 bases between. Germline V CDR1 and CDR2: SGHTS, YDEGEE. CDR3 length: 16 residues. CDR3 in DNA: TGTGCCAGCAGCCGTCGGCGGCAGGGAACTGGAAACACCATATATTTT. Translated, it gives CASSRRRQGTGNTIYF.

The genes are TRBV5-1 and TRBJ2-5; TRBD1 matches 10 bases. Germline CDR1 reads SGHRS; CDR2 reads YFSETQ. This CDR3 has 14 amino acids. The V gene end was trimmed by 3 bases and the J gene end by 11 bases; junction bases not matched to a gene: 10. The CDR3 region is CASSSTTGGGEQYF. The CDR3 DNA reads TGCGCCAGCAGCTCGACGACAGGGGGCGGGGAGCAGTACTTC. The variable domain in full, with the rest retrieved from reference TRBV5-1 and TRBJ2-5, is KAGVTQTPRYLIKTRGQQVTLSCSPISGHRSVSWYQQTPGQGLQFLFEYFSETQRNKGNFPGRFSGRQFSNSRSEMNVSTLELGDSALYLCASSSTTGGGEQYFGPGTRLLVL.